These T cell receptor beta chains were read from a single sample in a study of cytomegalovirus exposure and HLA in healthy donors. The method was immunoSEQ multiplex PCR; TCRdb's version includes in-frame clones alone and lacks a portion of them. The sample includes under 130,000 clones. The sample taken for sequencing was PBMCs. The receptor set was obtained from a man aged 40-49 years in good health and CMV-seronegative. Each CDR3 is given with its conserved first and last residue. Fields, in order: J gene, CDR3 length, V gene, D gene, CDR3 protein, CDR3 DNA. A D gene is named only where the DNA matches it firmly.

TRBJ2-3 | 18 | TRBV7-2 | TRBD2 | CASSLDGLAGGLGDTQYF | TGTGCCAGCAGCTTAGATGGACTAGCGGGGGGGCTCGGAGATACGCAGTATTTT
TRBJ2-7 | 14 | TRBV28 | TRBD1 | CASRGQERAYEQYF | TGTGCCAGCAGGGGACAGGAGCGGGCCTACGAGCAGTACTTC
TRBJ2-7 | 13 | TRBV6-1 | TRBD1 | CASRKGQGYEQYF | TGTGCCAGCAGGAAGGGACAGGGGTACGAGCAGTACTTC
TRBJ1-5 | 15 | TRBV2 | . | CASSPDTYSNQPQHF | TGTGCCAGCAGCCCAGACACTTATAGCAATCAGCCCCAGCATTTT
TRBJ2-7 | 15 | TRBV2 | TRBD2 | CASRPGLAGIYEQYF | TGTGCCAGCAGACCCGGACTAGCGGGAATATACGAGCAGTACTTC
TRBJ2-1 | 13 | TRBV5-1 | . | CASSEGWNPEQFF | TGCGCCAGCAGCGAGGGATGGAATCCTGAGCAGTTCTTC
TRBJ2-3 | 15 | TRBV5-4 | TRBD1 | CASSLGDRVVDTQYF | TGTGCCAGCAGCTTGGGGGACAGGGTAGTAGATACGCAGTATTTT
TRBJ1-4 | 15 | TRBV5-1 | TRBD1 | CASSGTGTGNEKLFF | TGCGCCAGCAGCGGAACCGGGACAGGGAATGAAAAACTGTTTTTT
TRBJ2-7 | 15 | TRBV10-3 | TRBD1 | CAISASGTGTYEQYF | TGTGCCATCAGTGCGTCCGGGACAGGGACGTACGAGCAGTACTTC
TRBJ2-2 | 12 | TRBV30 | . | CAWSVQTGELFF | TGTGCCTGGAGTGTACAGACCGGGGAGCTGTTTTTT
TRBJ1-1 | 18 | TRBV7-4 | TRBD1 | CASSLPSQGQEFNTEAFF | TGTGCCAGCAGCCTCCCAAGTCAAGGACAGGAGTTTAACACTGAAGCTTTCTTT
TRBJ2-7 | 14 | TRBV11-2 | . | CASSLDSAVYEQYF | TGTGCCAGCAGCTTAGACTCGGCGGTCTACGAGCAGTACTTC
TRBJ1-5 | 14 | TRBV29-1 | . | CSVSPGVLGQPQHF | TGCAGCGTTTCTCCAGGGGTTCTCGGTCAGCCCCAGCATTTT
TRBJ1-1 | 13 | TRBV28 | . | CASSLGVNTEAFF | TGTGCCAGCAGTCTCGGGGTGAACACTGAAGCTTTCTTT
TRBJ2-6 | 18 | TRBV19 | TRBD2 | CASRYTSGRGSGANVLTF | TGTGCCAGTAGATATACTAGCGGGAGAGGCTCTGGGGCCAACGTCCTGACTTTC
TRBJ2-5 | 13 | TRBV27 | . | CASRRSDQETQYF | TGTGCCAGCAGGCGGAGCGACCAAGAGACCCAGTACTTC
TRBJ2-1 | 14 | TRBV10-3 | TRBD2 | CAISRAGANNEQFF | TGTGCCATCAGTAGAGCGGGGGCGAACAATGAGCAGTTCTTC
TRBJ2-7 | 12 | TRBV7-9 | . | CASSISGGEQYF | TGTGCCAGCAGCATTAGTGGCGGGGAGCAGTACTTC
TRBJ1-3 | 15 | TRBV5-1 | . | CASSLVGGSGNTIYF | TGCGCCAGCAGCTTGGTAGGGGGCTCTGGAAACACCATATATTTT
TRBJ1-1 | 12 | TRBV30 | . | CAWTGGGTEAFF | TGTGCCTGGACCGGGGGGGGCACTGAAGCTTTCTTT
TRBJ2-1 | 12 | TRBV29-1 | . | CSVLLGGNEQFF | TGCAGCGTTTTGCTGGGGGGCAATGAGCAGTTCTTC
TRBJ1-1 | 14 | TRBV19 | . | CASRLGQLNTEAFF | TGTGCCAGTAGACTTGGACAGCTGAACACTGAAGCTTTCTTT
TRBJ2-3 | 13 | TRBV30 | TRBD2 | CAWMAGGTDTQYF | TGTGCCTGGATGGCGGGGGGCACAGATACGCAGTATTTT
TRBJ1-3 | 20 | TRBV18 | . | CASSLRQQINPLTSGNTIYF | TGTGCCAGCTCACTCAGACAGCAAATTAATCCCTTGACCTCTGGAAACACCATATATTTT
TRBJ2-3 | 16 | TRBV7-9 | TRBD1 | CASSQYTGGSTDTQYF | TGTGCCAGCAGCCAATATACAGGGGGAAGCACAGATACGCAGTATTTT
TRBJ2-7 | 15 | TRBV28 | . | CASSPMGRRGDEQYF | TGTGCCAGCAGTCCAATGGGGAGGAGGGGCGACGAGCAGTACTTC
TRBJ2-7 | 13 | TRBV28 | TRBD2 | CASSQGLSGGKYF | TGTGCCAGCAGTCAAGGACTGTCCGGGGGGAAGTACTTC
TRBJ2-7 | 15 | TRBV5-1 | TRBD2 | CASSAYTGGSYEQYF | TGCGCCAGCAGCGCTTATACGGGGGGGTCCTACGAGCAGTACTTC
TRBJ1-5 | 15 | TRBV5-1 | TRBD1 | CASSLAGDRHQPQHF | TGCGCCAGCAGCTTGGCGGGGGACAGGCATCAGCCCCAGCATTTT
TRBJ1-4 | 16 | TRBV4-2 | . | CASSQGVTGTNEKLFF | TGTGCCAGCAGCCAAGGCGTCACAGGCACCAATGAAAAACTGTTTTTT
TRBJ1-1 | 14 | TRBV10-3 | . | CAISELEGGTEAFF | TGTGCCATCAGTGAGTTGGAGGGCGGCACTGAAGCTTTCTTT
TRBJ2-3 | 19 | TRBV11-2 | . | CASSPPPPGRGFRTDTQYF | TGTGCCAGCAGCCCCCCCCCGCCAGGACGGGGATTTCGGACAGATACGCAGTATTTT
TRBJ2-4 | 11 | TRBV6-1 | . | CASNLKNIQYF | TGTGCCAGCAACCTAAAAAACATTCAGTACTTC
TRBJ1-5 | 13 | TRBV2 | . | CASSPYPYQPQHF | TGTGCCAGCAGCCCCTATCCTTATCAGCCCCAGCATTTT
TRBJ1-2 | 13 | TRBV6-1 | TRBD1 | CASSGTGNYGYTF | TGTGCCAGCAGTGGGACAGGGAACTATGGCTACACCTTC
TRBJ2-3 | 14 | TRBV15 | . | CATSWGPSTDTQYF | TGTGCCACCAGCTGGGGGCCTAGCACAGATACGCAGTATTTT
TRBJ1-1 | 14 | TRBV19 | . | CASSVGQLGTEAFF | TGTGCCAGTAGTGTTGGACAACTGGGCACTGAAGCTTTCTTT
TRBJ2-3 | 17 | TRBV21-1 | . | CASSKVWTGGCTDTQYF | TGTGCCAGCAGCAAAGTTTGGACAGGGGGGTGCACAGATACGCAGTATTTT